The entry below describes one TCR beta chain. Its specificity is unknown. Produced via immunoSEQ multiplex PCR; TCRdb's table is partial and in-frame only. Of 90,000 to 95,000 clones in the sample, 82% were seen once. CDR3 size: 14 residues. Germline CDR1 reads SNHLY; CDR2 reads FYNNEI. Trimming removed 6 bases from V and 0 bases from J, with 11 bases in between. Time point specified: baseline pretreatment blood. The treatment denotes: 15 Gy SBRT to primary tumor, nephrectomy 4 weeks later. Serial blood draws occurred at baseline and 2 and 4 weeks post-SBRT. The patient's renal cell carcinoma had clear cell pathology. The data are from a study of radiation and T cells in renal cell carcinoma. Study-level background: Nephrectomy followed 15 Gy stereotactic body radiation by 4 weeks. Study-level findings and limits: In blood, top tumor clones expanded by 2 weeks, shrinking by 4.

The sequence was obtained from a man aged 55 to 70 with renal cell carcinoma. The sample consisted of blood, taken from a patient whose treatment included radiotherapy and nephrectomy. The rearrangement links TRBV2 to TRBJ1-1; tentative D call: TRBD1 (6 bases). The CDR3 DNA reads TGTGCCAGCAGAACACAGGGCATGAACACTGAAGCTTTCTTT. This codes for CASRTQGMNTEAFF.